This T cell receptor (beta chain) is from a study of blood T cells in healthy people across ages. Alongside a J-beta primer mix, a sample-barcoded 5' primer served in a second PCR lasting about 6 to 12 cycles. A tag from a template-switch adaptor with 12 random nucleotides marked each cDNA molecule. TCRdb reanalysed the 5' RACE reads using MiXCR and keeps one entry per CDR3 protein. Of 2 million or so distinct CDR3 sequences listed, approximately 50% were seen once; the top ten hold over 2%. A note on this clonotype: As yet, its antigen is unknown.

CDR3 size: 14 residues. Germline V CDR1 and CDR2: WSHSY, SAAADI. Trimming cost V 7 bases and J 7 bases; bases outside gene matches: 10. Overall study findings and caveats: Comparison with aged donors showed that long-lived donors had more naive CD4+ cells and higher diversity. A roughly linear age-dependent decrease characterized TCR beta diversity per million T cells.

Extractions gave at least 5.5 micrograms of total RNA per sample. The specimen was blood. The rearrangement links TRBV10-2 to TRBJ2-1; 7 bases line up with TRBD2. The receptor comes from a middle-aged woman in good health. CDR3 residues: CASIRDYYRNEQFF. Here the CDR3 DNA reads TGCGCCAGCATTCGGGACTATTACCGTAATGAGCAGTTCTTC.